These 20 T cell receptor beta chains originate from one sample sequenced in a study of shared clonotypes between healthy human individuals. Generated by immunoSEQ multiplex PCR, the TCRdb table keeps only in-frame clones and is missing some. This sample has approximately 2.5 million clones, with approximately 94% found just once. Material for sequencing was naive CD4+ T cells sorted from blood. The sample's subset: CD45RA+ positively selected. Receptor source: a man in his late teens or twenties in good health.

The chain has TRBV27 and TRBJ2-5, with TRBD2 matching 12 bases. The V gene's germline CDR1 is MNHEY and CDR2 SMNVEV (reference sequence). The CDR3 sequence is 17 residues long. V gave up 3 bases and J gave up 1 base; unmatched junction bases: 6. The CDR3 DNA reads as TGTGCCAGCAGTTTTCTAGCGGGAGGGCCCTCCCAAGAGACCCAGTACTTC. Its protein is CASSFLAGGPSQETQYF.

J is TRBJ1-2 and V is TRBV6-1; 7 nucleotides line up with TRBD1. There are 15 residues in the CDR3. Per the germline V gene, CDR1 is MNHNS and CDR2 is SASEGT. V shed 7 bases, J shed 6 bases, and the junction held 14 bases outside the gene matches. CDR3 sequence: CASNPTGKLIHGYTF. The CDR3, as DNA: TGTGCCAGCAACCCGACAGGGAAACTCATCCATGGCTACACCTTC.

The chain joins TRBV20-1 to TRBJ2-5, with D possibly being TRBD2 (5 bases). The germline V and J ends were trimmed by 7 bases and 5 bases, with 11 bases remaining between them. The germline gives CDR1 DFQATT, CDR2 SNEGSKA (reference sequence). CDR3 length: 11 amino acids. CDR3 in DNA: TGCAGTGGGTGGGAGATGGAGACCCAGTACTTC. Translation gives CSGWEMETQYF.

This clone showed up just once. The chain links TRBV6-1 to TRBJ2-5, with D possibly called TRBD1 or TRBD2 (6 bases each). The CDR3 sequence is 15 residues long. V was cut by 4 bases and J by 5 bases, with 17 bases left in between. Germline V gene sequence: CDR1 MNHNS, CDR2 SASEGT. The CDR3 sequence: CASSATRGKGETQYF. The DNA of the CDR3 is TGTGCCAGCAGTGCGACTAGGGGGAAGGGGGAGACCCAGTACTTC.

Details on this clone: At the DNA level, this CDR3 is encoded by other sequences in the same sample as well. CDR3 region: CASSPSPSYNEQFF. As DNA, the CDR3 is TGTGCCAGCTCACCCTCCCCCTCTTACAATGAGCAGTTCTTC. V is TRBV18 and J is TRBJ2-1; D unclear. Germline CDR1 is KGHSH and CDR2 is LQKENI. The CDR3 length is 14 residues. Trimming removed 3 bases at V and 4 bases at J, with 10 bases between.

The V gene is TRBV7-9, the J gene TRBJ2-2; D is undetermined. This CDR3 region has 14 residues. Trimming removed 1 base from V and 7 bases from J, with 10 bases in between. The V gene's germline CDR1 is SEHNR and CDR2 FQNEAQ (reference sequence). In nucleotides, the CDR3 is TGTGCCAGCAGCTTAGAGGTAGTGGTCGGGGAGCTGTTTTTT. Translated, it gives CASSLEVVVGELFF.

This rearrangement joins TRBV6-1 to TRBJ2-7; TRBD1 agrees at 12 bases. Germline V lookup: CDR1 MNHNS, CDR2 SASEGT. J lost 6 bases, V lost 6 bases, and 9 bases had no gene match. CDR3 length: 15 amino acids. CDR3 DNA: TGTGCCAGCAGATTTGGGACAGGGGGCTTTTCCGAGCAGTACTTC. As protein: CASRFGTGGFSEQYF.

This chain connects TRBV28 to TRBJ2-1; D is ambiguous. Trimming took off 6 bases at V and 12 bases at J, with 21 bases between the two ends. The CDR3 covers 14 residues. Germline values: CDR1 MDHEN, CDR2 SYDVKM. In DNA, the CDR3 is TGTGCCAGCAGCACATCGACCTGGAATCAAGGGCAGTTCTTC. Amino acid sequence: CASSTSTWNQGQFF.

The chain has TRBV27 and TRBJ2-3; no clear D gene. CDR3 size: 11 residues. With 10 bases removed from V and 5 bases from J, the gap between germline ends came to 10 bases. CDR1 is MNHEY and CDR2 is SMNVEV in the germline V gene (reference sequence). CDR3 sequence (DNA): TGTGCCACCACCTCGGAAGATACGCAGTATTTT. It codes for CATTSEDTQYF.

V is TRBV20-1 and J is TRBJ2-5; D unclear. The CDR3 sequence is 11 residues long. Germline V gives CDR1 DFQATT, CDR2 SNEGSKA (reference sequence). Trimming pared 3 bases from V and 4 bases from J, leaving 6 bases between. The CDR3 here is CSARTPETQYF. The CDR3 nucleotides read TGCAGTGCTAGGACACCAGAGACCCAGTACTTC.

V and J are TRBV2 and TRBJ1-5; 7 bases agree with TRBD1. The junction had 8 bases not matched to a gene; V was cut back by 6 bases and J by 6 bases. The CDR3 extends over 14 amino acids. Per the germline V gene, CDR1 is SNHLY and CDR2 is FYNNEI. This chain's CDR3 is CASRGTVAGQPQHF. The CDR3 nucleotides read TGTGCCAGCAGGGGGACAGTGGCGGGTCAGCCCCAGCATTTT.

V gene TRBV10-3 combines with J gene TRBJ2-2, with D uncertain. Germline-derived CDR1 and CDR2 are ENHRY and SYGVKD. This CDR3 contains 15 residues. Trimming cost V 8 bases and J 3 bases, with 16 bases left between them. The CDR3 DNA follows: TGTGCCATCTCGAGGCAGGCCGCCGACACCGGGGAGCTGTTTTTT. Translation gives CAISRQAADTGELFF.

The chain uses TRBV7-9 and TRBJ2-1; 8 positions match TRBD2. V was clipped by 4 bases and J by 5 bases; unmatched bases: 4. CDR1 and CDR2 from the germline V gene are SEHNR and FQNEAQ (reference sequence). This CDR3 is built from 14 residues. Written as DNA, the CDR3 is TGTGCCAGCAGCTCCCTAGCGGGCCACAATGAGCAGTTCTTC. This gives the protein CASSSLAGHNEQFF.

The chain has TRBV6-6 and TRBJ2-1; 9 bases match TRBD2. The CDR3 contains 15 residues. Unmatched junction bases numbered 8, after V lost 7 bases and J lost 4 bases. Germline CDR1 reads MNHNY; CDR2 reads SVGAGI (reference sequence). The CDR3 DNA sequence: TGTGCCAGCAACCGCGGAGCGGGAGGATACAATGAGCAGTTCTTC. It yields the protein CASNRGAGGYNEQFF.

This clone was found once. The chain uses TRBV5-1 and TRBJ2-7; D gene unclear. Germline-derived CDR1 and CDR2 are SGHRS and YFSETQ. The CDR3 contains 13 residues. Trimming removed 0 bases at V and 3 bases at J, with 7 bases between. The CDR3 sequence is CASSLAFDYEQYF. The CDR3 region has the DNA TGCGCCAGCAGCTTGGCCTTTGACTACGAGCAGTACTTC.

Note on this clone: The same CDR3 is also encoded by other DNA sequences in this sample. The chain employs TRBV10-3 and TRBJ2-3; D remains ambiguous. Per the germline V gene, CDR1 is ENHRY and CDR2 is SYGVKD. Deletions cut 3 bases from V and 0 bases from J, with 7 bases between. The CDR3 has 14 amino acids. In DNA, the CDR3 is TGTGCCATCAGTGAATCTGGGAGCACAGATACGCAGTATTTT. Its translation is CAISESGSTDTQYF.

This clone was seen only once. CDR3 nucleotide sequence: TGCGCCAGCAGCCAAGGGGCCGGGGGAGCGCCGGGCGAGCAGTACTTC. Translated: CASSQGAGGAPGEQYF. V is TRBV4-1 and J is TRBJ2-7, with D maybe TRBD2 (6 bases). V dropped 1 base and J dropped 6 bases, with 19 bases sitting between them. The CDR3 totals 16 residues. Germline V lookup: CDR1 MGHRA, CDR2 YSYEKL.

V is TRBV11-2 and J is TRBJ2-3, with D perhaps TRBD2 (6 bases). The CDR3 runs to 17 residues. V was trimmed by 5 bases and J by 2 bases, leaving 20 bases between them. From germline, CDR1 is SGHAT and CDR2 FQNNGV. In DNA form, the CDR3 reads TGTGCCAGCAGCGGAGGACGGGGGAGGTCTAACACAGATACGCAGTATTTT. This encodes CASSGGRGRSNTDTQYF.

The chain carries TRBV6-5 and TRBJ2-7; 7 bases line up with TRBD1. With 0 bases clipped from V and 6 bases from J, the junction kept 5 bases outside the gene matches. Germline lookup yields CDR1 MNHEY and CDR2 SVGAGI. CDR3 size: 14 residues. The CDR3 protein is CASSYSKGAREQYF. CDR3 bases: TGTGCCAGCAGTTACTCGAAGGGGGCTCGCGAGCAGTACTTC.

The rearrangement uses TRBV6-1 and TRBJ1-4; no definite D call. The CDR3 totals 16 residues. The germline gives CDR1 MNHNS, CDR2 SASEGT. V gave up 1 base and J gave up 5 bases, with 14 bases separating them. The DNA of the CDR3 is TGTGCCAGCAGTGAAGGGTCTTGGAAGGGAAATGAAAAACTGTTTTTT. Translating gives CASSEGSWKGNEKLFF.